This entry lists 20 T cell receptor beta chains sequenced from one sample in a study of T cell responses to AZD1222 COVID-19 vaccine. Profiling relied on immunoSEQ multiplex PCR, and the TCRdb table lists in-frame clones only, not all of them. The table lists some 110,000 clones, roughly nine tenths of them singletons. Here the sequenced sample was peripheral blood, taken 28 days after the second AZD1222 dose. The source is an adult who received the AZD1222 COVID-19 vaccine.

The J gene is TRBJ2-7, the V gene TRBV13; TRBD1 agrees at 12 bases. Looked up from germline, CDR1 is PRHDT and CDR2 is FYEKMQ (reference sequence). J gave up 4 bases and V 1 base, and 17 bases lay outside the gene matches. CDR3 length: 20 amino acids. The CDR3 reads CASSLVGTGGGPGGYYEQYF. For the CDR3, the DNA is TGTGCCAGCAGCTTAGTGGGGACAGGGGGCGGACCGGGCGGATATTACGAGCAGTACTTC.

V gene TRBV6-5 combines with J gene TRBJ1-6, with D perhaps matching TRBD1 (5 bases). This CDR3 spans 15 amino acids. The V gene lost 5 bases and the J gene lost 9 bases, with 17 bases spanning the gap. Per the germline V gene, CDR1 is MNHEY and CDR2 is SVGAGI. CDR3 protein: CASSTGDSYPSPLHF. Written as DNA, the CDR3 is TGTGCCAGCAGTACCGGCGACAGCTACCCTTCACCCCTCCACTTT.

The table lists this clone with many counts. V and J are TRBV6-4 and TRBJ2-2; no clear D. This CDR3 region has 13 residues. Germline V gene sequence: CDR1 MRHNA, CDR2 SNTAGT. Trimming shortened V by 2 bases and J by 5 bases, and 6 bases separated the two germline ends. CDR3 coding DNA: TGTGCCAGCAGTGACAGTGTTACCGGGGAGCTGTTTTTT. Protein sequence: CASSDSVTGELFF.

This rearrangement joins TRBV5-1 to TRBJ2-4; TRBD1 matches at 9 bases. J lost 8 bases, V lost 4 bases, and 7 bases had no gene match. The V gene's germline CDR1 is SGHRS and CDR2 YFSETQ. The CDR3 runs 14 residues. The CDR3 loop is CASSQGQGEDIQYF. CDR3 DNA: TGCGCCAGCAGCCAGGGACAGGGTGAGGACATTCAGTACTTC.

The J gene is TRBJ2-1, the V gene TRBV21-1; TRBD1 was called by the table and not checked on the DNA. TRBV21-1 is labeled a pseudogene. This CDR3 region has 17 residues. This CDR3 is CASSLPAAAGDYNEQFF. The CDR3 coding sequence is TGTGCCAGCAGCCTCCCCGCGGCGGCAGGGGACTACAATGAGCAGTTCTTC.

V and J are TRBV14 and TRBJ1-4, with D unclear. V dropped 4 bases and J dropped 8 bases, with 17 bases sitting between them. CDR3 length: 15 residues. Germline assignment: CDR1 SGHDN and CDR2 FVKESK. This chain's CDR3 is CASSPGFEIREKLFF. In nucleotides, the CDR3 is TGTGCCAGCAGCCCCGGATTTGAAATCAGGGAAAAACTGTTTTTT.

The chain carries TRBV3-1 (or the pseudogene TRBV3-2) and TRBJ2-1; 10 bases line up with TRBD2. This CDR3 spans 16 amino acids. Germline V gene sequence: CDR1 LGHDT, CDR2 YNNKEL (reference sequence). Unmatched junction bases numbered 7, after V lost 2 bases and J lost 6 bases. The CDR3 sequence: CASSQTVAGGPNEQFF. CDR3 coding DNA: TGTGCCAGCAGCCAAACGGTAGCGGGAGGCCCCAATGAGCAGTTCTTC.

The chain links TRBV18 to TRBJ1-1; a weak D match, TRBD1 (5 bases). The CDR3 is made up of 16 amino acids. Per germline, CDR1 KGHSH and CDR2 LQKENI. The germline V and J ends were trimmed by 3 bases and 0 bases, with 14 bases remaining between them. In DNA, the CDR3 is TGTGCCAGCTCACCCCTCTCGGGACCGATGAACACTGAAGCTTTCTTT. Amino acid sequence: CASSPLSGPMNTEAFF. Based on the CDR3 plus reference TRBV18 and TRBJ1-1, the full variable domain is NAGVMQNPRHLVRRRGQEARLRCSPMKGHSHVYWYRQLPEEGLKFMVYLQKENIIDESGMPKERFSAEFPKEGPSILRIQQVVRGDSAAYFCASSPLSGPMNTEAFFGQGTRLTVV.

The gene calls are TRBV18 and TRBJ2-6, with 10 nucleotides matching TRBD1. Germline CDR1 reads KGHSH; CDR2 reads LQKENI. The CDR3 sequence is 17 residues long. With 3 bases clipped from V and 0 bases from J, the junction kept 2 bases outside the gene matches. Here the CDR3 DNA reads TGTGCCAGCTCACCTAGACAGGGGGCCTCTGGGGCCAACGTCCTGACTTTC. It codes for CASSPRQGASGANVLTF.

This chain uses TRBV27 with TRBJ2-1; D unresolved. Germline V gene sequence: CDR1 MNHEY, CDR2 SMNVEV (reference sequence). The CDR3 covers 14 residues. V lost 5 bases, J lost 1 base, and 9 bases lay in between. The CDR3 DNA sequence: TGTGCCAGCAGTGAGTTGGATTCCTACAATGAGCAGTTCTTC. Protein sequence: CASSELDSYNEQFF.

CDR3 nucleotides: TGCGCCAGCAGCCAAGATACGGCCAGGAGCTCTGGAAACACCATATATTTT. As protein: CASSQDTARSSGNTIYF. The rearrangement joins TRBV4-1 to TRBJ1-3; no definite D call. The CDR3 runs 17 residues. The V end was cut by 0 bases, the J end by 0 bases, with 12 bases between. Germline-derived CDR1 and CDR2 are MGHRA and YSYEKL.

Only a few counts were recorded for this clone. This chain uses TRBV6-2 or TRBV6-3 with TRBJ2-6; D is undetermined. V was shortened by 5 bases and J by 2 bases, with 7 bases between the two germline ends. The CDR3 consists of 14 residues. Germline CDR1 is MNHEY and CDR2 is SVGEGT. Written as DNA, the CDR3 is TGTGCCAGCAGTGCGGAGCCTGGGGCCAACGTCCTGACTTTC. The encoded protein is CASSAEPGANVLTF.

Notes on this clone: Distinct nucleotide sequences in the sample also encode this CDR3. V gene TRBV3-1 (or the pseudogene TRBV3-2) combines with J gene TRBJ2-7; D is uncertain. The V gene lost 1 base and the J gene lost 4 bases, with 5 bases spanning the gap. The CDR3 runs 12 residues. Germline values: CDR1 LGHDT, CDR2 YNNKEL (reference sequence). CDR3 DNA sequence: TGTGCCAGCAGCCAAGCGGGTTACGAGCAGTACTTC. Its protein is CASSQAGYEQYF.

The chain employs TRBV28 and TRBJ1-1; D call uncertain. The CDR3 runs to 13 residues. Deletions cut 2 bases from V and 1 base from J, with 5 bases between. Germline CDR1 reads MDHEN; CDR2 reads SYDVKM. CDR3: CASSLIENTEAFF. CDR3 coding DNA: TGTGCCAGCAGTTTAATTGAGAACACTGAAGCTTTCTTT.

This rearrangement joins TRBV19 to TRBJ2-5, with unresolved D. Trimming pared 4 bases from V and 4 bases from J, leaving 10 bases between. Germline V gene lookup returns CDR1 LNHDA and CDR2 SQIVND (reference sequence). The CDR3 runs to 13 residues. CDR3 amino acids: CASSKVRTETQYF. CDR3 coding DNA: TGTGCCAGTAGTAAAGTCAGGACAGAGACCCAGTACTTC.

This rearrangement joins TRBV5-1 to TRBJ1-4; unclear D gene. There are 14 residues in the CDR3. V lost 7 bases to trimming and J lost 2 bases, with 12 bases between them. From germline, CDR1 is SGHRS and CDR2 YFSETQ. CDR3 DNA: TGCGCCAGCCGTGCAGCCGGGACTAATGAAAAACTGTTTTTT. This sequence encodes CASRAAGTNEKLFF.

The gene calls are TRBV4-2 and TRBJ2-5, with 10 bases matching TRBD2. In germline, CDR1 is LGHNA, CDR2 YNFKEQ. The CDR3 is 16 residues long. V lost 1 base and J lost 2; bases outside the gene matches: 4. The DNA of the CDR3 is TGTGCCAGCAGCCAAGCTAGCGGGAGCCGGCAAGAGACCCAGTACTTC. Its translation: CASSQASGSRQETQYF.

The chain uses TRBV10-2 and TRBJ2-7; D ambiguous. The germline CDR1 and CDR2 sequences are WSHSY and SAAADI. The CDR3 covers 15 residues. V was shortened by 5 bases and J by 0 bases, with 14 bases between the two germline ends. The CDR3 loop reads CASSHLVESSYEQYF. In DNA, the CDR3 is TGCGCCAGCAGTCACCTGGTGGAGAGCTCCTACGAGCAGTACTTC.

The chain is built from TRBV5-8 and TRBJ1-2; tentatively, D is TRBD1 (6 bases). With 4 bases removed from V and 6 bases from J, the gap between germline ends came to 10 bases. Germline V gene data show CDR1 as SGHTS and CDR2 as YDEGEE. The CDR3 is 12 amino acids. DNA of the CDR3: TGTGCCAGCAGCCCCCGGGGGCATGGCTACACCTTC. Its translation is CASSPRGHGYTF.

The J gene is TRBJ1-6, the V gene TRBV25-1; D remains unclear. The CDR3 totals 15 residues. Trimming took 4 bases from V and 7 from J, leaving 14 bases between them. Germline CDR1 reads MGHDK; CDR2 reads SYGVNS. DNA for the CDR3: TGTGCCAGCAGTGGCGGGGATATTGTAAATTCACCCCTCCACTTT. It is translated as CASSGGDIVNSPLHF.